Listed below are T cell receptor beta chains from one sample, sequenced in a study of blood T cell repertoires in COVID-19. Profiled with immunoSEQ multiplex PCR; TCRdb holds only in-frame clones, not every one. Altogether approximately 150,000 clones are present, roughly 84% being singletons, with the ten largest covering under 1.5%. The sample comprised peripheral blood. These receptor sequences come from a man between 60 and 75 years old with acute or convalescent COVID-19. Both conserved end residues are part of each CDR3. The D gene is left open where the match is weak. Not every row has a clone size; where given, it reads once, few, many or a size class.

DNA,CDR3,size,J,D,V
TGTGCCAGCAGTCCGCGTGAAGATACGCAGTATTTT,CASSPREDTQYF,.,TRBJ2-3,.,TRBV27
TGTGCCAGTAGTATAGGACAGTACAATGAGCAGTTCTTC,CASSIGQYNEQFF,.,TRBJ2-1,.,TRBV19
TGTGCCAGCAGCTTCGGGACAGGGGATGGCGGGGAGCTGTTTTTT,CASSFGTGDGGELFF,.,TRBJ2-2,TRBD1,TRBV13
TGTGCCAGTAGTATAGTCAGGGGAGAGGAAAAACTGTTTTTT,CASSIVRGEEKLFF,.,TRBJ1-4,.,TRBV19
TGTGCCAGCAGCTTAGAGCACGAGCAGTACTTC,CASSLEHEQYF,.,TRBJ2-7,.,TRBV7-9
TGTGCCAGCAGCTCCGGGGATACGTACAATGAGCAGTTCTTC,CASSSGDTYNEQFF,.,TRBJ2-1,.,TRBV11-2
TGTGCCAGCAGCGTAGGATTGAGTGAAAAACTGTTTTTT,CASSVGLSEKLFF,.,TRBJ1-4,.,TRBV11-2
TGTGCCAGCAGTGAAGCCCCCCTAGCGGGGGGCCCCTACGAGCAGTACTTC,CASSEAPLAGGPYEQYF,.,TRBJ2-7,TRBD2,TRBV2
TGTGCCAGCAGCTTTTGGGACTACCAAGAGACCCAGTACTTC,CASSFWDYQETQYF,.,TRBJ2-5,.,TRBV7-2
TGTGCTAGTGGGACAGGGGTAGGGGGTGAAGCTTTCTTT,CASGTGVGGEAFF,.,TRBJ1-1,TRBD1,TRBV12-5
TGTGCCAGCAGCCAAGTTCTAGCGGGAGTGGAGGGGACGCAGTATTTT,CASSQVLAGVEGTQYF,.,TRBJ2-3,TRBD2,TRBV3-1/TRBV3-2
TGTGCCACCAGTGATTTAGGACCTCTTCACATTGTGGGGACAGAGTACTTC,CATSDLGPLHIVGTEYF,.,TRBJ2-7,TRBD1,TRBV24-1
TGCAGTGCTAGTCGGAACGGGAGGCCCGGGGAGCTGTTTTTT,CSASRNGRPGELFF,once,TRBJ2-2,TRBD2,TRBV20-1
TGTGCCAGCAGTGGGGACATCCGCTACGAGCAGTACTTC,CASSGDIRYEQYF,.,TRBJ2-7,.,TRBV28
TGTGCCACCAGCAGAGATGTGATAGCGGGAGTTGAGCAGTACTTC,CATSRDVIAGVEQYF,.,TRBJ2-7,TRBD2,TRBV15
TGTGCCAGCAGCCAAGACAGGTTCAACTATGGCTACACCTTC,CASSQDRFNYGYTF,few,TRBJ1-2,.,TRBV11-1
TGTGCCAGCTCACTCTTGGGCCGCAGGTCGACGGACATTCAGTACTTC,CASSLLGRRSTDIQYF,.,TRBJ2-4,.,TRBV18
TGTGCCAGTAGTTACCGACAGGGGAACACTGAAGCTTTCTTT,CASSYRQGNTEAFF,few,TRBJ1-1,TRBD1,TRBV19
TGTGCCAGCAGTTTAGGGACAGGGCATAATTCACCCCTCCACTTT,CASSLGTGHNSPLHF,.,TRBJ1-6,TRBD1,TRBV27
TGCAGTGCTAGTGTCCGGGGTTTGGACTATGGCTACACCTTC,CSASVRGLDYGYTF,.,TRBJ1-2,.,TRBV20-1
TGTGCCAGCAGTCGAGCGGGGTTGGAGACCCAGTACTTC,CASSRAGLETQYF,once,TRBJ2-5,TRBD2,TRBV12-3/TRBV12-4
TGTGCCAGCACTTCTCTCGGTGAAAAACTGTTTTTT,CASTSLGEKLFF,.,TRBJ1-4,.,TRBV27
TGTGCCAGTAGAACAGCAGATACGCAGTATTTT,CASRTADTQYF,once,TRBJ2-3,.,TRBV19
TGTGTCAGAAGCCTGGTGAGGGAGGGTCGGGGCGAGCAGTACTTC,CVRSLVREGRGEQYF,many,TRBJ2-7,.,TRBV7-5
TGTGCCAGCAGCCAGAGCGGGGGGGCCGGGAATGAGCAGTTCTTC,CASSQSGGAGNEQFF,few,TRBJ2-1,TRBD2,TRBV4-2
TGTGCCAGCACCAACACCCTGGGGAGAACAGATACGCAGTATTTT,CASTNTLGRTDTQYF,.,TRBJ2-3,.,TRBV9
TGCGCCAGCAGCCAGACAGGGGATGGCTACACCTTC,CASSQTGDGYTF,.,TRBJ1-2,TRBD1,TRBV5-1
TGTGCCAGCAGCCTCAGGGGATCTAGCACAGATACGCAGTATTTT,CASSLRGSSTDTQYF,.,TRBJ2-3,.,TRBV11-2
TGTGCCAGCAGCCCCTATAGCGGGGGCCCCTACGAGCAGTACTTC,CASSPYSGGPYEQYF,.,TRBJ2-7,TRBD2,TRBV6-5
TGCGCCAGCAGCTTGCGGGGACAAGAGACCCAGTACTTC,CASSLRGQETQYF,.,TRBJ2-5,.,TRBV5-1
TGTGCCAGCCTGGGGAGGTGCCAGCCCCAGCATTTT,CASLGRCQPQHF,.,TRBJ1-5,.,TRBV21-1
TGTGCCAGCAGCCAAGCAGGGAATGATCAGCCCCAGCATTTT,CASSQAGNDQPQHF,once,TRBJ1-5,.,TRBV14
TGTGCCAGCAGCCAGGATGGGACAAGGAACACTGAAGCTTTCTTT,CASSQDGTRNTEAFF,.,TRBJ1-1,.,TRBV14
TGTGCCAGCAGTGAAGAGGGGGCGGGGCTTACCTACAATGAGCAGTTCTTC,CASSEEGAGLTYNEQFF,.,TRBJ2-1,.,TRBV2
TGTGCCAGCAGCCTAGCGGGGCTCTACGAGCAGTACTTC,CASSLAGLYEQYF,.,TRBJ2-7,TRBD2,TRBV6-2/TRBV6-3
TGCGCCAGCAGCTTGGGGACAGGGACGGCAGAGACCCAGTACTTC,CASSLGTGTAETQYF,.,TRBJ2-5,TRBD1,TRBV5-1
TGTGCCAGCAGGCTGACAGTGGGCTCCTACGAGCAGTACTTC,CASRLTVGSYEQYF,.,TRBJ2-7,.,TRBV2
TGTGCCAGCAGCGCGAGCGGGACCTATGGCTACACCTTC,CASSASGTYGYTF,.,TRBJ1-2,.,TRBV11-2
TGTGCCAGCAGTACCGGGACAGCTATACTGTTTTTT,CASSTGTAILFF,.,TRBJ1-4,TRBD1,TRBV25-1
TGTGCCAGCAGCCAGAACCGGGGGGGAGGCGTGCTTAATTCACCCCTCCACTTT,CASSQNRGGGVLNSPLHF,few,TRBJ1-6,.,TRBV7-6
TGTGCCAGCAGCCTAGCGGGAGTAGCTGAGCAGTTCTTC,CASSLAGVAEQFF,.,TRBJ2-1,TRBD2,TRBV7-3
TGTGCCAGCAGCGAGGACAGGGGGCGGTCAGATACGCAGTATTTT,CASSEDRGRSDTQYF,.,TRBJ2-3,TRBD1,TRBV5-6
TGTGCCAGCAGCCGCCAGGAAAGCTCCTACAATGAGCAGTTCTTC,CASSRQESSYNEQFF,.,TRBJ2-1,.,TRBV3-1/TRBV3-2
TGTGCCAGCAGCCAAGGAACGGACTATGGCTACACCTTC,CASSQGTDYGYTF,.,TRBJ1-2,.,TRBV3-1/TRBV3-2
TGTGCCAGCACCCTAACTGGGAGGGAGACCCAGTACTTC,CASTLTGRETQYF,.,TRBJ2-5,.,TRBV6-5
TGTGCCAGTAGTATGGCCCCCGATGAATCACCCCTCCACTTT,CASSMAPDESPLHF,.,TRBJ1-6,.,TRBV19
TGTGCCAGTAGTATGGGGATCGGGGGCTACGAGCAGTACTTC,CASSMGIGGYEQYF,.,TRBJ2-7,.,TRBV19
TGTGCCATCAGTGAGTCGCGAGGAGGAAACACCATATATTTT,CAISESRGGNTIYF,few,TRBJ1-3,.,TRBV10-3
TGTGCCAGCAGCCCGCACAACAGGGGTTCGGGCTACGAGCAGTACTTC,CASSPHNRGSGYEQYF,once,TRBJ2-7,TRBD1,TRBV14